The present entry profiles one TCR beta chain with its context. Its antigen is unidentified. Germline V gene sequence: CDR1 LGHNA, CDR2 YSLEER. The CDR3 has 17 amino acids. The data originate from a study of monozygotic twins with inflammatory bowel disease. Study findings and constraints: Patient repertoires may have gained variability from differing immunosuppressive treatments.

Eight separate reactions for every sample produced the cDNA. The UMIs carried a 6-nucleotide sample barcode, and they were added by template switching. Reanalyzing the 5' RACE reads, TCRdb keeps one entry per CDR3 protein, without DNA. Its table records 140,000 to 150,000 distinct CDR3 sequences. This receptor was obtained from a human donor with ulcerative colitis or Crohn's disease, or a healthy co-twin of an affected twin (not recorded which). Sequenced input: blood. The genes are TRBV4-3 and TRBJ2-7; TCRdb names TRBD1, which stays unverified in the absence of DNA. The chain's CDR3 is CASSHIRDSSRSYEQYF.